The 32 T cell receptor beta chains reported below all come from one sample, sequenced in a study of blood T cells in healthy people across ages. Primers used in a second PCR of roughly 6 to 12 cycles were a sample-barcoded 5' primer and a J-beta primer mix. TCRdb processed the 5' RACE reads anew with MiXCR; each CDR3 protein has one entry. Of about 1.1 million distinct CDR3 sequences in the sample, 35% to 45% were seen once. Sequencing was done on a sample of blood. The source of these receptors is a man aged 18 to 29 in good health.

This clonotype came up a few times. The V gene is TRBV24-1, the J gene TRBJ2-1; no firm D call. The ends were cut back, 2 bases at V and 4 bases at J, with 8 bases in the middle. The CDR3 is 14 amino acids. Germline loops: CDR1 KGHDR, CDR2 SFDVKD. CDR3 coding DNA: TGTGCCACCAGTGATTCAACGATGTACAATGAGCAGTTCTTC. Translated: CATSDSTMYNEQFF.

This clonotype was observed a handful of times. V gene TRBV4-1 combines with J gene TRBJ2-5, with TRBD1 identical over 7 bases. CDR1 and CDR2 from the germline V gene are MGHRA and YSYEKL. Losses at the gene ends were 4 bases for V and 3 bases for J; bases not matched to a gene: 5. The CDR3 extends over 14 amino acids. The CDR3 sequence is CASSPDRDKETQYF. Written as DNA, the CDR3 is TGCGCCAGCAGCCCAGACAGGGATAAAGAGACCCAGTACTTC.

As to this clonotype: A junction end diverges from the germline sequence, so it may reflect a read error. The chain is built from TRBV4-3 and TRBJ1-4, with unresolved D. This CDR3 comprises 13 residues. Germline lookup yields CDR1 LGHNA and CDR2 YSLEER. CDR3 loop: CASGQQRNEKLFF. The CDR3 coding sequence is TGCGCCAGCGGCCAACAACGAAATGAAAAACTGTTTTTT.

This clonotype appeared a few times. This chain links TRBV18 with TRBJ2-1; D is possibly TRBD2 (5 bases). The germline V and J ends were trimmed by 2 bases and 5 bases, with 13 bases remaining between them. CDR1 is KGHSH and CDR2 is LQKENI in the germline V gene. The CDR3 contains 15 residues. This CDR3 is CASSPIYTTNNEQFF. DNA for the CDR3: TGTGCCAGCTCACCAATTTATACGACTAACAATGAGCAGTTCTTC. The variable domain in full, completed from reference TRBV18 and TRBJ2-1, reads NAGVMQNPRHLVRRRGQEARLRCSPMKGHSHVYWYRQLPEEGLKFMVYLQKENIIDESGMPKERFSAEFPKEGPSILRIQQVVRGDSAAYFCASSPIYTTNNEQFFGPGTRLTVL.

This chain uses TRBV6-6 with TRBJ2-6; a possible D gene is TRBD2 (6 bases). CDR3 size: 17 residues. Germline CDR1 reads MNHNY; CDR2 reads SVGAGI (reference sequence). Trimming cost V 6 bases and J 0 bases, with 15 bases left between them. The CDR3 reads CASRPGTLSSGANVLTF. Written as DNA, the CDR3 is TGTGCCAGCAGACCTGGGACTTTGTCCTCTGGGGCCAACGTCCTGACTTTC.

The V call is TRBV20-1, the J call TRBJ1-2, with D perhaps matching TRBD1 (5 bases). Germline V lookup: CDR1 DFQATT, CDR2 SNEGSKA (reference sequence). The CDR3 runs 15 residues. Between the trimmed V and J ends, which lost 3 bases and 3 bases, there was a span of 17 bases. CDR3 loop: CSASPGAARDYGYTF. The CDR3 bases are TGCAGTGCTAGTCCCGGGGCAGCACGAGACTATGGCTACACCTTC.

A few counts support this clonotype. The V call is TRBV12-3 or TRBV12-4, the J call TRBJ2-2, with unresolved D. The CDR3 has 13 residues. Trimming took off 3 bases at V and 7 bases at J, with 9 bases between the two ends. The DNA for the CDR3 is TGTGCCAGCAGTTTTGGTGGGGACGGGGAGCTGTTTTTT. Translated, it gives CASSFGGDGELFF.

This clonotype was observed a handful of times. Here the CDR3 DNA reads TGCAGTGCTAGAGCTTCCAACAGAGCTATGAACACTGAAGCTTTCTTT. Translated, it gives CSARASNRAMNTEAFF. This chain links TRBV20-1 with TRBJ1-1; unclear D gene. The V gene lost 1 base and the J gene lost 0 bases, with 15 bases spanning the gap. CDR1 is DFQATT, CDR2 SNEGSKA, per germline (reference sequence). The CDR3 runs to 16 residues.

The J gene is TRBJ1-6, the V gene TRBV30; possibly TRBD1 for D (5 bases). Deletions cut 1 base from V and 7 bases from J, with 11 bases between. The CDR3 loop spans 14 amino acids. In germline, CDR1 is GTSNPN, CDR2 SVGIG (reference sequence). The chain's CDR3 is CAWSARQKNSPLHF. The CDR3 DNA sequence: TGTGCCTGGAGTGCAAGACAGAAAAATTCACCCCTCCACTTT.

The chain employs TRBV6-2 or TRBV6-3 and TRBJ2-1; 8 bases line up with TRBD1. Germline V CDR1 and CDR2: MNHEY, SVGEGT. This CDR3 spans 17 amino acids. Germline trimming cut 2 bases from V and 0 bases from J; bases unmatched to any gene: 6. The chain's CDR3 is CASSYLTGASSYNEQFF. The DNA of the CDR3 is TGTGCCAGCAGTTACCTGACAGGGGCAAGCTCCTACAATGAGCAGTTCTTC.

This clonotype was seen a few times. V is TRBV29-1 and J is TRBJ1-5; D is possibly TRBD1 (5 bases). Between the trimmed V and J ends, which lost 7 bases and 5 bases, there was a span of 15 bases. Germline assignment: CDR1 SQVTM and CDR2 ANQGSEA. The CDR3 spans 13 residues. The DNA for the CDR3 is TGCAGCGGAGGGGCCAGGCGTGATCAGCCCCAGCATTTT. This codes for CSGGARRDQPQHF.

This clonotype was recorded once. A read error may explain this, as a much larger clone is one base away. The gene calls are TRBV4-2 and TRBJ2-7; D might be TRBD2 (5 bases). The germline V gene has CDR1 LGHNA and CDR2 YNFKEQ. There are 16 residues in the CDR3. Trimming shortened V by 0 bases and J by 7 bases, and 19 bases separated the two germline ends. The CDR3 here is CASSQEHGERYNEQYF. The CDR3 nucleotides read TGTGCCAGCAGCCAAGAGCACGGGGAACGCTACAATGAGCAGTACTTC.

This clonotype has a handful of counts. The chain couples TRBV7-2 to TRBJ2-1; D possibly corresponds to TRBD1 (6 bases). This CDR3 is built from 13 residues. Between the trimmed V and J ends, which lost 2 bases and 8 bases, there was a span of 10 bases. Per the germline V gene, CDR1 is SGHTA and CDR2 is FQGNSA. The CDR3: CASSLTGMDEQFF. Written as DNA, the CDR3 is TGTGCCAGCAGCTTAACAGGGATGGATGAGCAGTTCTTC.

The chain uses TRBV19 and TRBJ2-5; D tentatively fits TRBD1 or TRBD2 (5 bases each). Germline V gives CDR1 LNHDA, CDR2 SQIVND (reference sequence). Trimming took 5 bases from V and 5 from J, leaving 12 bases between them. This CDR3 region has 13 residues. The CDR3 loop is CASSGGPSETQYF. In nucleotides, the CDR3 is TGTGCCAGTAGTGGGGGACCCAGCGAGACCCAGTACTTC.

A few counts support this clonotype. The chain couples TRBV12-3 or TRBV12-4 to TRBJ2-5, with a tentative D call TRBD2 (5 bases). The CDR3 is 15 amino acids. The V and J ends lost 6 bases and 2 bases respectively, with 16 bases between them. DNA for the CDR3: TGTGCCAGCAGGGTCGGGGATAGAAATCAAGAGACCCAGTACTTC. Its protein product is CASRVGDRNQETQYF.

The rearrangement links TRBV4-1 to TRBJ1-6; D is unclear. Germline V CDR1 and CDR2: MGHRA, YSYEKL. This CDR3 spans 15 amino acids. Between the trimmed V and J ends, which lost 0 bases and 0 bases, there was a span of 3 bases. CDR3 nucleotides: TGCGCCAGCAGCCAAGAGGGCTCCTATAATTCACCCCTCCACTTT. It specifies CASSQEGSYNSPLHF.

CDR3 sequence reads: CASSVGGSNSPLHF. DNA of the CDR3: TGTGCCAGCAGCGTAGGGGGGTCTAATTCACCCCTCCACTTT. This chain links TRBV9 with TRBJ1-6, with D tentatively TRBD1 (5 bases). CDR3 length: 14 residues. Germline lookup yields CDR1 SGDLS and CDR2 YYNGEE. V shed 0 bases and J shed 6 bases, with 7 bases lying between them.

The gene calls are TRBV7-9 and TRBJ1-3, with D unclear. Germline V gene lookup returns CDR1 SEHNR and CDR2 FQNEAQ (reference sequence). V lost 7 bases and J lost 2, with 18 bases in between. The CDR3 runs to 16 residues. Written as DNA, the CDR3 is TGTGCCAGCACCTCCTTGACACGGACGGCTGGAAACACCATATATTTT. Its protein product is CASTSLTRTAGNTIYF.

The chain is built from TRBV6-1 and TRBJ1-5; TRBD1 agrees at 9 bases. V was clipped by 6 bases and J by 5 bases; unmatched bases: 5. Germline assignment: CDR1 MNHNS and CDR2 SASEGT. The CDR3 covers 14 residues. The CDR3, as DNA: TGTGCCAGCAGGGGACAGGGAATCGATCAGCCCCAGCATTTT. Translation: CASRGQGIDQPQHF.

Only a few counts were recorded for this clonotype. The chain is built from TRBV7-6 and TRBJ2-1; 15 nucleotides line up with TRBD2. Germline V gene sequence: CDR1 SGHVS, CDR2 FNYEAQ. After removal of 5 bases from V and 7 bases from J, the junction contained 9 bases not matched to a gene. There are 17 residues in the CDR3. Here the CDR3 reads CASSLRTSGGESNEQFF. The CDR3 region has the DNA TGTGCCAGCAGCCTGAGGACTAGCGGGGGGGAGTCGAATGAGCAGTTCTTC. The full variable domain, rest sourced from reference TRBV7-6 and TRBJ2-1, is GAGVSQSPRYKVTKRGQDVALRCDPISGHVSLYWYRQALGQGPEFLTYFNYEAQQDKSGLPNDRFSAERPEGSISTLTIQRTEQRDSAMYRCASSLRTSGGESNEQFFGPGTRLTVL.

The table lists this clonotype with a few counts. This chain joins TRBV5-6 and TRBJ2-7, with D perhaps assigned TRBD1 or TRBD2 (5 bases each). Germline CDR1 and CDR2: SGHDT and YYEEEE. The CDR3 spans 13 residues. V lost 1 base and J 5 bases, leaving 10 bases between the germline ends. The CDR3 DNA is TGTGCCAGCAGCTTGTATGAGGGGAACGAGCAGTACTTC. Translating gives CASSLYEGNEQYF.

This sequence joins TRBV24-1 and TRBJ2-1; a weak D match, TRBD2 (5 bases). The DNA end is a closer match to TRBJ2-7, so the J assignment may be wrong. The CDR3 has 16 amino acids. Germline values: CDR1 KGHDR, CDR2 SFDVKD. CDR3 nucleotides: TGTGCCACCAGTGATACTAGGCCGAGCTCCTGCAATGAGCAGTACTTC. It translates to CATSDTRPSSCNEQYF.

The J gene is TRBJ1-2, the V gene TRBV20-1, with D unresolved. The CDR3 is 12 amino acids. Deletions cut 6 bases from V and 2 bases from J, with 10 bases between. Germline CDR1 is DFQATT and CDR2 is SNEGSKA (reference sequence). CDR3: CSAERINYGYTF. The CDR3 DNA sequence: TGCAGTGCCGAAAGGATAAACTATGGCTACACCTTC.

The chain couples TRBV4-3 to TRBJ2-5; 7 nucleotides align to TRBD2. The germline gives CDR1 LGHNA, CDR2 YSLEER. This CDR3 comprises 15 residues. The J segment lost 5 bases and the V segment lost 0 bases, leaving 6 bases of the junction unmatched. CDR3 amino acids: CASSQDKTSKETQYF. CDR3 coding DNA: TGCGCCAGCAGCCAAGATAAGACTAGCAAGGAGACCCAGTACTTC.

This clonotype was seen only a few times. This rearrangement joins TRBV20-1 to TRBJ1-4, with TRBD1 identical over 8 bases. V lost 1 base to trimming and J lost 3 bases; unmatched junction nucleotides: 7. The CDR3 runs 16 residues. Germline CDR1 reads DFQATT; CDR2 reads SNEGSKA (reference sequence). DNA of the CDR3: TGCAGTGCTAGAGCTCCCCTGACAGGGGCTAATGAAAAACTGTTTTTT. It translates to CSARAPLTGANEKLFF.

In this sample, this clonotype turned up a few times. The rearrangement uses TRBV10-3 and TRBJ2-5; the match to TRBD2 covers 8 bases. Germline assignment: CDR1 ENHRY and CDR2 SYGVKD. The CDR3 sequence is 17 residues long. The J segment lost 11 bases and the V segment lost 0 bases, leaving 17 bases of the junction unmatched. The CDR3, as DNA: TGTGCCATCAGTGAGTCGTACGGGGGGGCATCATACAATGAGCAGTACTTC. It yields the protein CAISESYGGASYNEQYF.

This chain links TRBV20-1 with TRBJ2-3; 10 nucleotides match TRBD2. Per germline, CDR1 DFQATT and CDR2 SNEGSKA (reference sequence). The CDR3 contains 14 residues. The V gene end was trimmed by 5 bases and the J gene end by 4 bases; junction bases not matched to a gene: 6. The CDR3 region is CSAPTSGAPDTQYF. The CDR3 DNA sequence: TGCAGTGCTCCCACTAGCGGGGCCCCAGATACGCAGTATTTT.

This chain joins TRBV7-9 and TRBJ1-5; D unresolved. V lost 5 bases and J 3 bases, leaving 17 bases between the germline ends. CDR3 size: 16 residues. In germline, CDR1 is SEHNR, CDR2 FQNEAQ (reference sequence). The chain's CDR3 is CASSSYLGIPNQPQHF. Here the CDR3 DNA reads TGTGCCAGCAGCAGTTATTTAGGGATTCCCAATCAGCCCCAGCATTTT. The complete variable domain, with remaining parts taken from reference TRBV7-9 and TRBJ1-5, reads DTGVSQNPRHKITKRGQNVTFRCDPISEHNRLYWYRQTLGQGPEFLTYFQNEAQLEKSRLLSDRFSAERPKGSFSTLEIQRTEQGDSAMYLCASSSYLGIPNQPQHFGDGTRLSIL.

This clonotype was detected a few times. V and J are TRBV27 and TRBJ1-2; unclear D gene. V lost 6 bases and J 8 bases, leaving 22 bases between the germline ends. The CDR3 is 15 residues long. Germline values: CDR1 MNHEY, CDR2 SMNVEV (reference sequence). CDR3 protein: CASSPESSTPVGYTF. The CDR3 nucleotides read TGTGCCAGCAGCCCCGAATCGAGCACCCCGGTAGGCTACACCTTC.

This clonotype turned up a few times. This chain uses TRBV9 with TRBJ1-1; no reliable D call. Looked up from germline, CDR1 is SGDLS and CDR2 is YYNGEE. V was trimmed by 4 bases and J by 0 bases, leaving 16 bases between them. This CDR3 has 16 residues. CDR3 DNA sequence: TGTGCCAGCAGCCCTAGGTCCGGGAATTTGAACACTGAAGCTTTCTTT. Protein product: CASSPRSGNLNTEAFF.

This clonotype was observed a handful of times. The rearrangement uses TRBV20-1 and TRBJ2-1; perhaps TRBD2 as D (6 bases). Looked up from germline, CDR1 is DFQATT and CDR2 is SNEGSKA (reference sequence). The length of the CDR3 is 16 residues. Trimming removed 5 bases at V and 0 bases at J, with 17 bases between. The CDR3: CSAFSRAGSSYNEQFF. DNA for the CDR3: TGCAGTGCTTTCTCACGGGCGGGAAGCTCCTACAATGAGCAGTTCTTC.

About this clonotype itself: One end of the junction varies from germline; a read error may be responsible. This rearrangement joins TRBV6-5 to TRBJ2-6, with D maybe TRBD1 (6 bases). This CDR3 region has 22 residues. Germline V gene data show CDR1 as MNHEY and CDR2 as SVGAGI. The CDR3 nucleotides read TGTGCCAGCAGTTGCCCCGATACAGGACAGCGGAAAATCCACTCTGGGACCAACGTCCTGACTTTC. It specifies CASSCPDTGQRKIHSGTNVLTF.